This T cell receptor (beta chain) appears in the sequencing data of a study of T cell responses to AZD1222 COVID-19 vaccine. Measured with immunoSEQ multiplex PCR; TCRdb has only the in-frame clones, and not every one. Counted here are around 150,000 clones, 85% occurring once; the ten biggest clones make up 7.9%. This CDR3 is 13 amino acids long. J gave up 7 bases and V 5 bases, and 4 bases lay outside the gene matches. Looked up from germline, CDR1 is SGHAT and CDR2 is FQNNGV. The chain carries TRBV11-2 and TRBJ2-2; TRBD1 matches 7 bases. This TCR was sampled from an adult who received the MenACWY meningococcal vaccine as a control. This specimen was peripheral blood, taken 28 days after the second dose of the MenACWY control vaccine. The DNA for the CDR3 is TGTGCCAGCAGCCGTTGGGACAGCGGGGAGCTGTTTTTT. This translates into CASSRWDSGELFF.